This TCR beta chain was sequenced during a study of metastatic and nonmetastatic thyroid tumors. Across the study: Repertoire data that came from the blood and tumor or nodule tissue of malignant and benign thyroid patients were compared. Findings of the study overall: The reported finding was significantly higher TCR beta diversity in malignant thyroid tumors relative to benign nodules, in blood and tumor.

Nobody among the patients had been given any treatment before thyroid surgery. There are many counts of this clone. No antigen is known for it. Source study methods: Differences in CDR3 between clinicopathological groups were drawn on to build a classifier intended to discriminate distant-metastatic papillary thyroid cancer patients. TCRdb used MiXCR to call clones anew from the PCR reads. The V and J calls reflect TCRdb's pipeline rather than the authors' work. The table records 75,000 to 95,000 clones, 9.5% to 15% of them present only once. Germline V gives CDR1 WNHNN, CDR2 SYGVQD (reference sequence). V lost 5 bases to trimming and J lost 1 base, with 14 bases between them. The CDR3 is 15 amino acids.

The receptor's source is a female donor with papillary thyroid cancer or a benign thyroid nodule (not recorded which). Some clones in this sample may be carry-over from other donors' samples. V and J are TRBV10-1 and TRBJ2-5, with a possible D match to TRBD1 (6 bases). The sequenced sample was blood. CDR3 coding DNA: TGCGCCAGCAGTAACAGGGTGGAGGTCCAAGAGACCCAGTACTTC. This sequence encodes CASSNRVEVQETQYF.